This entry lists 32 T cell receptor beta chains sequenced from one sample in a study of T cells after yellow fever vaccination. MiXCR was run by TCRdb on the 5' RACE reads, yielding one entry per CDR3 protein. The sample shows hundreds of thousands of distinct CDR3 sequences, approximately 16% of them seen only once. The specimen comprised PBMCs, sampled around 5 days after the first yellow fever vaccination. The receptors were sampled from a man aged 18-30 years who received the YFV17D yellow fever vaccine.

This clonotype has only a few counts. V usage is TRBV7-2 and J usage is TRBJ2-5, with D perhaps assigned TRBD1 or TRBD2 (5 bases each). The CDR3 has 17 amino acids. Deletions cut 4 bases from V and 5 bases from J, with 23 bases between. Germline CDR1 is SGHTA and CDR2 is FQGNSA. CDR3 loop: CASSSNTGTRRGETQYF. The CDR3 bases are TGTGCCAGCAGCTCCAACACCGGGACCCGAAGAGGGGAGACCCAGTACTTC.

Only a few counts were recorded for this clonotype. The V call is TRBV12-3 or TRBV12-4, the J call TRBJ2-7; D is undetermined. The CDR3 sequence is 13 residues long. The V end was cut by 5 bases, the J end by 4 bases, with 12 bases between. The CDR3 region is CASSPLVTYEQYF. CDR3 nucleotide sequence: TGTGCCAGCAGTCCGTTGGTCACTTACGAGCAGTACTTC.

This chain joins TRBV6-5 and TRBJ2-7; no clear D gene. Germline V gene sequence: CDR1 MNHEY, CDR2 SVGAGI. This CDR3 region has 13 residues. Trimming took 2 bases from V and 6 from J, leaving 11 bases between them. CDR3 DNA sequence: TGTGCCAGCAGTTACACTCGCCGGGCCGAGCAGTACTTC. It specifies CASSYTRRAEQYF.

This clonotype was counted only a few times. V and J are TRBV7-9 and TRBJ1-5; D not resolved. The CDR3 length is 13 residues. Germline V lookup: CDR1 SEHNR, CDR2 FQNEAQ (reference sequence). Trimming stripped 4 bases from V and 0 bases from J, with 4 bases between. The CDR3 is CASSWSSNQPQHF. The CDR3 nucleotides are TGTGCCAGCAGCTGGAGTAGCAATCAGCCCCAGCATTTT.

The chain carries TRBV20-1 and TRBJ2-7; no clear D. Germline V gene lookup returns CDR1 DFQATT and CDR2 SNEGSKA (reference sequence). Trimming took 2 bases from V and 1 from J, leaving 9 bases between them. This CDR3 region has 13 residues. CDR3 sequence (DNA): TGCAGTGCTAGAAATGCGGTTTCCTACGAGCAGTACGTC. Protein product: CSARNAVSYEQYV.

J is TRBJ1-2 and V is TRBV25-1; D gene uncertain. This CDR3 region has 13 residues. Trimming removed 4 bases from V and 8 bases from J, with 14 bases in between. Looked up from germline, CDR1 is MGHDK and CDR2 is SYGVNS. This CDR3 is CASSGASGWGYTF. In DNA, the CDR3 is TGTGCCAGCAGTGGCGCCAGCGGCTGGGGCTACACCTTC.

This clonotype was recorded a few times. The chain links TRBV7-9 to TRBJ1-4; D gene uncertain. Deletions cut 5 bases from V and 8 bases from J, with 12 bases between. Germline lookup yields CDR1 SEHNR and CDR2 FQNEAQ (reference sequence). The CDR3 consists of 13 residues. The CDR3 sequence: CASSVSNQEKLFF. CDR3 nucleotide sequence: TGTGCCAGCAGCGTAAGCAATCAGGAAAAACTGTTTTTT.

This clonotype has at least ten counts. The CDR3: CASSLLGGSSYEQYV. The DNA of the CDR3 is TGCGCCAGCAGCTTGCTCGGCGGAAGCTCCTACGAGCAGTACGTC. The chain carries TRBV5-1 and TRBJ2-7; D remains ambiguous. V lost 1 base and J lost 0, with 11 bases in between. Germline CDR1 reads SGHRS; CDR2 reads YFSETQ. This CDR3 spans 15 amino acids.

This CDR3 reads CASSYGGGTYNEQFF. CDR3 nucleotide sequence: TGTGCCAGCAGTTACGGGGGGGGGACCTACAATGAGCAGTTCTTC. The J gene is TRBJ2-1, the V gene TRBV6-5, with 7 bases identical to TRBD2. J lost 2 bases, V lost 2 bases, and 3 bases had no gene match. The V gene's germline CDR1 is MNHEY and CDR2 SVGAGI. CDR3 size: 15 residues.

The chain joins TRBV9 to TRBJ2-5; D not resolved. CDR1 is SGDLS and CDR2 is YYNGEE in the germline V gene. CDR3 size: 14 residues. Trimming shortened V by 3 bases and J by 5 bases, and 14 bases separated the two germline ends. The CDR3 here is CASSAPGLGETQYF. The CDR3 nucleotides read TGTGCCAGCAGCGCCCCCGGGCTGGGGGAGACCCAGTACTTC.

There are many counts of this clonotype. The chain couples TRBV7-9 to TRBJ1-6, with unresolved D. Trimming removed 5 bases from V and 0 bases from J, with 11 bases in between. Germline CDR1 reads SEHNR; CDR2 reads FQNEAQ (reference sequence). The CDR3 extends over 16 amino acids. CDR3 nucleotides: TGTGCCAGCAGCCGGACTGTCAGCTCCTATAATTCACCCCTCCACTTT. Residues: CASSRTVSSYNSPLHF.

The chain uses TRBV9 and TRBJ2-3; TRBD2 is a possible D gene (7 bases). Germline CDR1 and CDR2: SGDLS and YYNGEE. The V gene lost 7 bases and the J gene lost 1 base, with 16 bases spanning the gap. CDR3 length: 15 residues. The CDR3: CASCPGGVRTDTQYF. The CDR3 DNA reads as TGTGCCAGCTGCCCGGGGGGCGTCCGCACAGATACGCAGTATTTT. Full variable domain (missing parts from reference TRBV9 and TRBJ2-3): DSGVTQTPKHLITATGQRVTLRCSPRSGDLSVYWYQQSLDQGLQFLIQYYNGEERAKGNILERFSAQQFPDLHSELNLSSLELGDSALYFCASCPGGVRTDTQYFGPGTRLTVL.

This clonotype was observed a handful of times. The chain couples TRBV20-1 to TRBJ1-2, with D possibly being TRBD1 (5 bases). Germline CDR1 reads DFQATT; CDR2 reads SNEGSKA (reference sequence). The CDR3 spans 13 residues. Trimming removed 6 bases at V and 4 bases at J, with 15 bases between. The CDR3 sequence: CSAPTDTGYGYTF. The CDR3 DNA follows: TGCAGTGCCCCGACAGACACTGGCTATGGCTACACCTTC.

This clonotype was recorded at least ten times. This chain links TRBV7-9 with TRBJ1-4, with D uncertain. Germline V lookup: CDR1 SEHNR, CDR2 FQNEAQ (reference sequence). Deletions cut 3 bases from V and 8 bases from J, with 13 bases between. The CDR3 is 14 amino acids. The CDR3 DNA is TGTGCCAGCAGCTTTGCGTCGGGAGGGGAAAAACTGTTTTTT. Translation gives CASSFASGGEKLFF.

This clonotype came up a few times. CDR3 in DNA: TGCAGTGCCCCAGGGACTTCCCCCTACGAGCAGTACGTC. It codes for CSAPGTSPYEQYV. V and J are TRBV20-1 and TRBJ2-7; D possibly corresponds to TRBD2 (6 bases). Germline-derived CDR1 and CDR2 are DFQATT and SNEGSKA (reference sequence). The V gene lost 6 bases and the J gene lost 2 bases, with 14 bases spanning the gap. CDR3 length: 13 amino acids.

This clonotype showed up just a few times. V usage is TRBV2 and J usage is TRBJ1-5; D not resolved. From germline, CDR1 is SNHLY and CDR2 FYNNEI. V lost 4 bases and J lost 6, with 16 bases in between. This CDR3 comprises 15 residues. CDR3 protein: CASSVQGNLGQPQHF. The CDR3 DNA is TGTGCCAGCAGTGTCCAAGGGAATCTAGGTCAGCCCCAGCATTTT. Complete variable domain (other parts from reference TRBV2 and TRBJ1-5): EPEVTQTPSHQVTQMGQEVILRCVPISNHLYFYWYRQILGQKVEFLVSFYNNEISEKSEIFDDQFSVERPDGSNFTLKIRSTKLEDSAMYFCASSVQGNLGQPQHFGDGTRLSIL.

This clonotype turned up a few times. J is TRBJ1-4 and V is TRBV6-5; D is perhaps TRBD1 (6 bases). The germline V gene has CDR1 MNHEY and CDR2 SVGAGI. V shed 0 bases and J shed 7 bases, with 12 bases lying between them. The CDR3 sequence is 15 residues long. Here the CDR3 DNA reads TGTGCCAGCAGTTACTCAGCCGGACAGTTTGAAAAACTGTTTTTT. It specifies CASSYSAGQFEKLFF.

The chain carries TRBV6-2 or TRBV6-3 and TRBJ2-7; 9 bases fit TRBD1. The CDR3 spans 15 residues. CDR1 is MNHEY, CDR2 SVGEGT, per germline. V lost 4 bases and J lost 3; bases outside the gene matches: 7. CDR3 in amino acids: CASSSTGTGNYEQYF. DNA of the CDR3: TGTGCCAGCAGTTCTACCGGGACAGGGAACTACGAGCAGTACTTC.

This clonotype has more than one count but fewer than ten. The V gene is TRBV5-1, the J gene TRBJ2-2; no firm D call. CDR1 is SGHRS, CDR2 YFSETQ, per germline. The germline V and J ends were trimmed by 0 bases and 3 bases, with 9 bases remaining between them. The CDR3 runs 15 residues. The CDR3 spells CASSLGVSDTGELFF. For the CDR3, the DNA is TGCGCCAGCAGCTTGGGGGTCAGCGACACCGGGGAGCTGTTTTTT.

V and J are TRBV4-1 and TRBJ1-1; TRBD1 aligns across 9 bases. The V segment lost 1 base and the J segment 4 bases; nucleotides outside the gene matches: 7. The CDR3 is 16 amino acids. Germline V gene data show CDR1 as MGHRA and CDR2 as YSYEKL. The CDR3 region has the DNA TGCGCCAGCAGCCAAGCACCGGGACAGGGAAGCACTGAAGCTTTCTTT. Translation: CASSQAPGQGSTEAFF.

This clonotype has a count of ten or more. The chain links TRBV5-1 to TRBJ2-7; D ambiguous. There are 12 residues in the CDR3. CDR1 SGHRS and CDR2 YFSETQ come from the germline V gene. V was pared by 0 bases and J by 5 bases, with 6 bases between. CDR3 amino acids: CASSLGGDEQYF. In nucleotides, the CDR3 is TGCGCCAGCAGCTTGGGTGGGGACGAGCAGTACTTC.

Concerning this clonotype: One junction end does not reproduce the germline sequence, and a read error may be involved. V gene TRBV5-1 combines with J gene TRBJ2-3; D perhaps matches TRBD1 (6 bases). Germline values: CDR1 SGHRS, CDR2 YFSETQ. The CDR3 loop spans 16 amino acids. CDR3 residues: CASILGAQDRADTQYF. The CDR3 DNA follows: TGCGCCAGCATCTTGGGGGCCCAAGATCGGGCAGATACGCAGTATTTT.

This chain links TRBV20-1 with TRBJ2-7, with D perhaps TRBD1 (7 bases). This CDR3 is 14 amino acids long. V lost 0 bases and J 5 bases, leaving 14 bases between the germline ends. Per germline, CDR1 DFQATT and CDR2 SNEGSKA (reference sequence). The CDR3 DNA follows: TGCAGTGCTAGAGATCGAGTCAGGGGGGACGAGCAGTACGTC. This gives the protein CSARDRVRGDEQYV.

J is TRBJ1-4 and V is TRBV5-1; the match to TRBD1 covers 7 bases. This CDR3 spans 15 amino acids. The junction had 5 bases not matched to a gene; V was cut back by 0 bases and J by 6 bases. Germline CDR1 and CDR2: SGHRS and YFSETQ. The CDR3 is CASSLGGGDDEKLFF. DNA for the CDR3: TGCGCCAGCAGCTTGGGAGGGGGCGATGATGAAAAACTGTTTTTT.

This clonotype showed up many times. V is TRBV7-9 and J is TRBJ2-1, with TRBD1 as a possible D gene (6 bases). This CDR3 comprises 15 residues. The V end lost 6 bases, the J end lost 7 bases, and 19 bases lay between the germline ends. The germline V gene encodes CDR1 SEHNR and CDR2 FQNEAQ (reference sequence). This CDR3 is CASSPQGVALNEQFF. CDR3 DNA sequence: TGTGCCAGCAGTCCACAGGGTGTGGCCCTTAATGAGCAGTTCTTC.

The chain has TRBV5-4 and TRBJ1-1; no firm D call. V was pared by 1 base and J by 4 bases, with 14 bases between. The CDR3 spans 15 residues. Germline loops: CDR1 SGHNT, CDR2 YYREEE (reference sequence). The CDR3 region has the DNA TGTGCCAGCAGCTTGACGGGAAGAGGCGGCACTGAAGCTTTCTTT. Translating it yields CASSLTGRGGTEAFF. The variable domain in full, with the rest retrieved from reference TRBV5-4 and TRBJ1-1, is ETGVTQSPTHLIKTRGQQVTLRCSSQSGHNTVSWYQQALGQGPQFIFQYYREEENGRGNFPPRFSGLQFPNYSSELNVNALELDDSALYLCASSLTGRGGTEAFFGQGTRLTVV.

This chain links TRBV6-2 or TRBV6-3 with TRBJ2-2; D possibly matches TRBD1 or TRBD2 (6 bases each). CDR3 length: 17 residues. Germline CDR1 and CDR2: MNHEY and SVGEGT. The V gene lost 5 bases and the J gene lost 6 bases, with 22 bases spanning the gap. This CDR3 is CASSRRLFGGLPGELFF. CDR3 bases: TGTGCCAGCAGTCGGCGTCTGTTCGGGGGCCTCCCCGGGGAGCTGTTTTTT.

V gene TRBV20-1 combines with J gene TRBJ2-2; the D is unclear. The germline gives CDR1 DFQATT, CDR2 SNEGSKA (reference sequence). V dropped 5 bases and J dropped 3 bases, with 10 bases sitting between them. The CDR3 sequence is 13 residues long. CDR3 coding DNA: TGCAGTGCTCCGACCCCCTACACCGGGGAGCTGTTTTTT. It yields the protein CSAPTPYTGELFF.

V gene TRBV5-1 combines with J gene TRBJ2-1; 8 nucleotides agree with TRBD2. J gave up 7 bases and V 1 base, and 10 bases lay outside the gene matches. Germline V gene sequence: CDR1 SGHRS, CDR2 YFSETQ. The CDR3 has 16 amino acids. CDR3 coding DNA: TGCGCCAGCAGCTTGAAACGGGGGGGCCTTAAAAATGAGCAGTTCTTC. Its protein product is CASSLKRGGLKNEQFF.

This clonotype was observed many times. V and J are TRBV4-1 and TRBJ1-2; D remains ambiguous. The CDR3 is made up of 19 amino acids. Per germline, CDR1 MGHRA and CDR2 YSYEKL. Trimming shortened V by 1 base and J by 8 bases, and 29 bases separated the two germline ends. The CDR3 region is CASSQVFPLFGNIGAGYTF. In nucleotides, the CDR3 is TGCGCCAGCAGCCAAGTCTTCCCTTTGTTCGGGAATATCGGTGCGGGCTACACCTTC.

The CDR3: CASSPRVQRGEWQFF. DNA of the CDR3: TGTGCCAGCTCACCAAGGGTTCAGCGGGGGGAGTGGCAGTTCTTC. The V call is TRBV18, the J call TRBJ2-1; 9 bases line up with TRBD2. Losses at the gene ends were 2 bases for V and 12 bases for J; bases not matched to a gene: 11. In germline, CDR1 is KGHSH, CDR2 LQKENI. This CDR3 comprises 15 residues.

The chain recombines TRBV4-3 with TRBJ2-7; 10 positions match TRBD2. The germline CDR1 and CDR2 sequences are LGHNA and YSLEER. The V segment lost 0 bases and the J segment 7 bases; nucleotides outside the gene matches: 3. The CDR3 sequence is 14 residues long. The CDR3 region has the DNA TGCGCCAGCAGCCAAGATATACTAGCGGGGGAGCAGTACGTC. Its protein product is CASSQDILAGEQYV.